The T cell receptor beta chain described here comes from a study of spatial heterogeneity in lung cancer. Study background: Beta-chain sequences were consistently detected more often than alpha-chain sequences. Study results and limitations: The number of expanded tumor alpha and beta chains correlated with mutation number.

MiXCR was run by TCRdb on the 5' RACE reads, yielding one entry per CDR3 protein. Of about 4,000 distinct CDR3 sequences in the sample, about 4% were seen once. Germline lookup yields CDR1 MNHEY and CDR2 SVGEGT. CDR3 length: 15 amino acids. Germline trimming cut 2 bases from V and 7 bases from J; bases unmatched to any gene: 7. Stated time point: sample taken at primary tumor resection. This clonotype came up many times. What it binds is unknown. Specimen: lung tumor tissue, collected at surgery. This sequence joins TRBV6-2 or TRBV6-3 and TRBJ2-2; TRBD2 aligns across 7 bases. The TCR comes from a male donor with early-stage non-small cell lung cancer. The CDR3 bases are TGTGCCAGCAGTTACGCTCGACTAGCAGGCGGGGAGCTGTTTTTT. It encodes CASSYARLAGGELFF.